This TCR beta chain was sequenced in a study of metastatic and nonmetastatic thyroid tumors. In the study overall: Where malignant and benign thyroid patients were concerned, repertoires were compared across blood and tumor or nodule tissue. Study results and caveats: Versus benign nodules, malignant thyroid tumors reportedly had significantly higher TCR beta diversity, in blood and tumor.

The trim removed 3 bases at V and 2 bases at J, leaving 7 bases unmatched. The CDR3 loop spans 16 amino acids. Germline V gives CDR1 LGHNA, CDR2 YSLEER. No patient received treatment before thyroid surgery. About this clone: Its specificity is not known.

Authors' methods: Differences in CDR3 between clinicopathological groups were drawn on to build a classifier intended to discriminate distant-metastatic papillary thyroid cancer patients. TCRdb ran MiXCR on the PCR reads. The V and J calls were determined by TCRdb, not by the authors. This sample has over 7,500 clones, with approximately 24% found just once. The chain is built from TRBV4-3 and TRBJ2-3, with 8 bases matching TRBD1. The material sequenced was adjacent normal tissue. This clonotype originated in a female donor with papillary thyroid cancer or a benign thyroid nodule (not recorded which). Some clones in this sample may be carry-over from other donors' samples. CDR3 coding DNA: TGCGCCAGCAGCCACGCAGACAGGGGCTACACAGATACGCAGTATTTT. Translated: CASSHADRGYTDTQYF.